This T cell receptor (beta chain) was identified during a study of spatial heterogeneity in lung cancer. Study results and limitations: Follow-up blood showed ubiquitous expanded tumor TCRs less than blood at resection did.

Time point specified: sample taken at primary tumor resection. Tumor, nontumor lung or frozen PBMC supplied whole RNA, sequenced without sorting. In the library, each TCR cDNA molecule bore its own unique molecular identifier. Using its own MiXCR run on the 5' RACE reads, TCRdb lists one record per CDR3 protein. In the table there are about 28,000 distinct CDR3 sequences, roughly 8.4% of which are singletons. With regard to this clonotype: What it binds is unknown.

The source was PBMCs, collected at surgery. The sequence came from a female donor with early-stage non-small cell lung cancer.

Here the CDR3 reads CASSGQGTDTQYF. The CDR3 DNA follows: TGTGCCAGCAGCGGACAGGGCACAGATACGCAGTATTTT. This chain connects TRBV5-4 to TRBJ2-3; 7 bases align to TRBD1. The CDR3 loop spans 13 amino acids. The J segment lost 1 base and the V segment lost 4 bases, leaving 0 bases of the junction unmatched. Germline V gene lookup returns CDR1 SGHNT and CDR2 YYREEE (reference sequence).